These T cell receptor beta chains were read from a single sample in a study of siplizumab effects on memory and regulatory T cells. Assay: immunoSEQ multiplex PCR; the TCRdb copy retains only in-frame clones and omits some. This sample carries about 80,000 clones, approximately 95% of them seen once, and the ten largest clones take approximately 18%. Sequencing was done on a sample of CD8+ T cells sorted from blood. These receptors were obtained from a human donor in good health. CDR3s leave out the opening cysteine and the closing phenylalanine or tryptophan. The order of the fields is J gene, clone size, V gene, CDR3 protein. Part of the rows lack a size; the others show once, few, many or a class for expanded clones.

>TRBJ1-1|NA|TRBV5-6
ASSLGGTGDYTEAF
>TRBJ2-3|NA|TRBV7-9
ADTPSGPPRGIDTQY
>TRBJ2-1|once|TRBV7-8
ASSPLGRGYNEQF
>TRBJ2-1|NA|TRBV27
ASSLGNHLGEQF
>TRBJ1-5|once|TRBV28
ASTLDGRNQPQH
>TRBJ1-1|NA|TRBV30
AWSENMAGNTEAF
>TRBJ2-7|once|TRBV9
ASSVALGLSYEQY
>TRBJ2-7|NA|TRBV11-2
ASSLAQRSYYEQY
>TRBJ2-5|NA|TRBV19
ASRKRGYQETQY
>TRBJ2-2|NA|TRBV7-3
ASSFVGPRSTGELF
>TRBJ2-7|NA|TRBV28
ASSLALAAYEQY
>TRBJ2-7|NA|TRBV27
ASHGLGKDEQY
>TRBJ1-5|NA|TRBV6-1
ASSVGGGVMPQH
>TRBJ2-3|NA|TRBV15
ATSKTSGSTDTQY
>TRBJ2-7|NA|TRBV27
ASRGGDPYEQY
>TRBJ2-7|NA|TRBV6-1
ASSEPRPGTFSYEQY
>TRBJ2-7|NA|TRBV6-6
ASSLEVAGAYEQY
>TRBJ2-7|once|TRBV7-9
ASSGGLAALYEQY
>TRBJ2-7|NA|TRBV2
ASRGDGERDYEQY
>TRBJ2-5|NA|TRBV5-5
ASSLTGWGVQETQY
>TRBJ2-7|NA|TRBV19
ASSPRVLSYEQY
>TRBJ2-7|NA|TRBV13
ASRSGTRGWEQY
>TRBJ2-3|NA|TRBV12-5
ASGLVLGRSTDTQY
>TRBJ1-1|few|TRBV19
ASSLSTGSEAF
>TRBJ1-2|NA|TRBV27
ASSLLTGGADGYT
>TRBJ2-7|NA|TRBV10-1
ASSPKARPYEQY
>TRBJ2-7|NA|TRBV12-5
ASARGASGSYEQY
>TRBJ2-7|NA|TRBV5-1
ASSLTGSSYEQY
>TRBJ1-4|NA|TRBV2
ASNPSRATNEKLF
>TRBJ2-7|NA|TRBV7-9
ASSLVRQGSYEQY
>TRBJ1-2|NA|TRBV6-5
ASSYPTAGFFGYT
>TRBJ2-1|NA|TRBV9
ASSGGWSYNEQF
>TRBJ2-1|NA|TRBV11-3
ASSPNGGYNEQF
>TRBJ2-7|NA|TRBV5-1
ASSIDTYEQY
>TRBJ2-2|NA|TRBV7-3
ASSHSLSRSSTGELF
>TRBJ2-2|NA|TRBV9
ASSEAPWGGTGELF
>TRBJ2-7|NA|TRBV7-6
ASSVGQGAYEQY
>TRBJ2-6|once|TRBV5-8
ASSLGGYSGANVLT
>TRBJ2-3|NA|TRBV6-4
ASSDGVGSPDTQY
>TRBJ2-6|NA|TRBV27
ASSLSRQGAGANVLT
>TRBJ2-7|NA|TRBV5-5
ASSPETGIYEQY
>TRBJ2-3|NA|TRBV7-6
ASSLVTSGRADTQY
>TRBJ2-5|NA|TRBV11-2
ASSPGTVETQY
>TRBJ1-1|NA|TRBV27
ASSLGLNTEAF
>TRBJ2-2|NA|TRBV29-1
SVDGRNTGELF
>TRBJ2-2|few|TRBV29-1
SVTPRTGELF
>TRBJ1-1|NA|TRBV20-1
SARYGTEAF
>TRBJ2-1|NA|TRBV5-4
ASSLDLGPSVYNEQF
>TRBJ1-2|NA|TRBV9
ASSGGQNYGYT
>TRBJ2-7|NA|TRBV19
ASSTGMAGYYEQY
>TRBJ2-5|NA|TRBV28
ASSPTPRQQETQY
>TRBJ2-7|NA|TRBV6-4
ANFGTNPYEQY
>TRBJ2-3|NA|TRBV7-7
ASSLVFGRSSDTQY
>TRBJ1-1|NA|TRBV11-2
ASSPGFAEAF
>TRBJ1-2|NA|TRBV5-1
ASSLTGGGYT
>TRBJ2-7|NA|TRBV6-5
ASSPDDRGLYEQY
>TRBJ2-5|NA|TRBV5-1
ASTGQNEETQY
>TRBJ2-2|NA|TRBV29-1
SVGGQGRGTGELF
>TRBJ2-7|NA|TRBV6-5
ASSSGLAGDEQY
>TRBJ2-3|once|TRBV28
ASSHLAATDTQY